This TCR beta chain is from a study of T cell clones after liver transplantation. Study details: Pre-transplant mixed lymphocyte reactions yielded third-party-reactive TCRbeta sequences as comparators for graft-donor-reactive sequences. General study results and limits: Post-transplant, graft-donor-reactive CD4 TCRbeta sequences in blood dropped significantly in most of the 8 subjects.

The protocol was immunoSEQ multiplex PCR, while the TCRdb copy is restricted to in-frame clones and leaves out a portion. The table records approximately 5,300 clones, about two fifths of them present only once. As to this clone: What it binds is not known.

Proliferating CFSE-low MLR cells were sequenced to define alloreactive TCRbeta sequences. Pre-transplant recipient cells met graft donor PBMCs, splenocytes, lymph-node cells, or third-party PBMCs. The specimen sequenced was CD4+ T cells from cultured PBMCs. The clonotype comes from a human patient who received a liver transplant. The graft donor may have contributed some T cells.

Here the CDR3 DNA reads TGTGCCAGCATGGGGGGGAGGGGGTCCTACGAGCAGTACTTC. Amino acid sequence: CASMGGRGSYEQYF. This sequence joins TRBV2 and TRBJ2-7; the D gene is possibly TRBD2 (7 bases). The V end lost 7 bases, the J end lost 1 base, and 14 bases lay between the germline ends. From germline, CDR1 is SNHLY and CDR2 FYNNEI. The CDR3 spans 14 residues.